This T cell receptor beta chain originates from a study of response to subunit inactivated influenza vaccine. Overall study results and limits: Every seasonal influenza vaccination brings in few new T cells, the authors suggested.

This clonotype was counted a few times. No antigen is known for it. TCRdb called the RT-PCR reads again in MiXCR, with one record for every CDR3 protein. Among about 240,000 distinct CDR3 sequences listed, about 12% were seen once. Germline lookup yields CDR1 LGHDT and CDR2 YNNKEL (reference sequence). CDR3 length: 16 amino acids. J gave up 6 bases and V 3 bases, and 11 bases lay outside the gene matches. The chain employs TRBV3-1 and TRBJ2-7; 10 bases are shared with TRBD2. The receptor was isolated from a man in his fifties who received an inactivated influenza vaccine. This sample comprised non-naive T cells sorted from PBMCs, obtained approximately 15 days before vaccination. As DNA, the CDR3 is TGTGCCAGCAGCCAGAGCTTAGCGGGAGGTCGGCCCGAGCAGTACTTC. This codes for CASSQSLAGGRPEQYF.